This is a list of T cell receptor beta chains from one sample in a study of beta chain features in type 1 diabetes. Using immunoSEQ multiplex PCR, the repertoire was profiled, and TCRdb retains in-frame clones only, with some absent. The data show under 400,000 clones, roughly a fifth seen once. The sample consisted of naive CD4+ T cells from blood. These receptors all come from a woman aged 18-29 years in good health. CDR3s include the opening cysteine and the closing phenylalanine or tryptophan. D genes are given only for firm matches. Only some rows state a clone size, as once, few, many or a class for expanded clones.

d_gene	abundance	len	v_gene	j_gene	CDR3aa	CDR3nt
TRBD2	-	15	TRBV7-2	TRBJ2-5	CASSLGSGGQETQYF	TGTGCCAGCAGCTTAGGTAGCGGGGGCCAAGAGACCCAGTACTTC
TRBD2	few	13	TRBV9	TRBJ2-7	CASSWGEGYEQYF	TGTGCCAGCAGCTGGGGGGAGGGCTACGAGCAGTACTTC
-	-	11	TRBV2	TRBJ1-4	CASSEEGQPFF	TGTGCCAGCAGTGAAGAAGGACAACCGTTTTTT
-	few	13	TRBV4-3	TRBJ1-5	CASSQDRNQPQHF	TGCGCCAGCAGCCAAGACCGGAATCAGCCCCAGCATTTT
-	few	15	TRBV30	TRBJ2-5	CAWNHGSGNQETQYF	TGTGCCTGGAACCATGGGTCCGGGAACCAAGAGACCCAGTACTTC
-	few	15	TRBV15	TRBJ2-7	CATSIDRSSSYEQYF	TGTGCCACCAGCATAGACAGATCCTCCAGCTACGAGCAGTACTTC
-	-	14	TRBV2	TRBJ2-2	CASSPDGTTGELFF	TGTGCCAGCAGCCCCGATGGGACTACCGGGGAGCTGTTTTTT
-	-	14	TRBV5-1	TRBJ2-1	CASSLVQLTNEQFF	TGCGCCAGCAGCTTGGTACAGTTAACCAATGAGCAGTTCTTC
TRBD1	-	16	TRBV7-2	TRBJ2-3	CASSLGVAGGADTQYF	TGTGCCAGCAGCTTAGGGGTGGCAGGGGGAGCAGATACGCAGTATTTT
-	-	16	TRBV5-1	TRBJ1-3	CASSLRQGNSGNTIYF	TGCGCCAGCAGCTTGAGGCAGGGCAACTCTGGAAACACCATATATTTT
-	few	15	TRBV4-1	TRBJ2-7	CASSQDPQGTYEQYF	TGCGCCAGCAGCCAAGACCCACAGGGTACCTACGAGCAGTACTTC
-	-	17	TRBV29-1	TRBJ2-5	CSTKTGLTDGLGETQYF	TGCAGCACCAAAACGGGATTAACAGATGGTCTAGGAGAGACCCAGTACTTC
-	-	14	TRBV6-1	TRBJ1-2	CASSEAGRYPGYTF	TGTGCCAGCAGTGAAGCGGGCAGATACCCCGGCTACACCTTC
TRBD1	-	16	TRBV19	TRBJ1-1	CASSIVTGGWGTEAFF	TGTGCCAGTAGTATAGTCACAGGGGGCTGGGGCACTGAAGCTTTCTTT
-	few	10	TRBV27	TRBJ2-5	CASGGETQYF	TGTGCCAGCGGGGGGGAGACCCAGTACTTC
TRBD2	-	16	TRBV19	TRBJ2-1	CASRRTSGGAYNEQFF	TGTGCCAGTAGGCGCACTAGCGGGGGGGCTTACAATGAGCAGTTCTTC
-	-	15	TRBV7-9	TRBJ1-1	CASKRGWGLGTEAFF	TGTGCCAGCAAAAGGGGGTGGGGATTGGGAACTGAAGCTTTCTTT
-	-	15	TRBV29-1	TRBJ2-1	CSVALGTGPYNEQFF	TGCAGCGTAGCCCTGGGGACTGGCCCTTACAATGAGCAGTTCTTC
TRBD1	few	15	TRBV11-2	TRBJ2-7	CASSSSGTGDYEQYF	TGTGCCAGCAGCTCCTCCGGGACAGGGGACTACGAGCAGTACTTC
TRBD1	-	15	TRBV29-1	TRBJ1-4	CSVGGLGQGGEKLFF	TGCAGCGTTGGGGGCCTAGGACAGGGGGGTGAAAAACTGTTTTTT
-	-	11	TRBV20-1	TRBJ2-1	CSASRSNEQFF	TGCAGTGCTAGCCGCAGTAATGAGCAGTTCTTC
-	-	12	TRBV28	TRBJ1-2	CATSTRYYGYTF	TGTGCCACCTCGACCAGGTACTATGGCTACACCTTC
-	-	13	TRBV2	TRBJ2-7	CASTRQIPYEQYF	TGTGCCAGCACGAGACAGATCCCCTACGAGCAGTACTTC
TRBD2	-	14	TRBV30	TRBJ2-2	CAWRHSGTTGELFF	TGTGCCTGGCGTCATAGCGGGACCACCGGGGAGCTGTTTTTT
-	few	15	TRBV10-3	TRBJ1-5	CAISDHGDRNQPQHF	TGTGCCATCAGTGACCACGGGGATCGGAATCAGCCCCAGCATTTT
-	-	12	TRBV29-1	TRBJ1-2	CSVETGWYGYTF	TGCAGCGTTGAAACAGGGTGGTATGGCTACACCTTC
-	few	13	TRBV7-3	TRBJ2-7	CASSFDSRYEQYF	TGTGCCAGCAGCTTCGACTCCCGCTACGAGCAGTACTTC
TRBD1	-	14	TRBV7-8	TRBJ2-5	CASSLGTGQETQYF	TGTGCCAGCAGCTTAGGGACAGGCCAAGAGACCCAGTACTTC
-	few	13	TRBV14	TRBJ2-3	CASRGRFTDTQYF	TGTGCCAGCCGAGGGAGGTTCACAGATACGCAGTATTTT
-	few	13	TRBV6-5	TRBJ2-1	CASSYGLHVEQFF	TGTGCCAGCAGTTACGGACTTCACGTCGAGCAGTTCTTC
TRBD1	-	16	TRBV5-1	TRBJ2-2	CASSLAGTGITGELFF	TGCGCCAGCAGCTTGGCCGGGACAGGGATCACCGGGGAGCTGTTTTTT
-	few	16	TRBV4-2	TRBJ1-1	CASSQRADRMNTEAFF	TGTGCCAGCAGCCAACGGGCGGACAGAATGAACACTGAAGCTTTCTTT
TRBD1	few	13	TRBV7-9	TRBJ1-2	CASSGQGADGYTF	TGTGCCAGCAGCGGACAGGGGGCGGACGGCTACACCTTC